These T cell receptor beta chains were read from a single sample in a study of persistence of HIV-infected CD4 T cells. Profiled with immunoSEQ multiplex PCR; TCRdb holds only in-frame clones, not every one. The sample lists approximately 32,000 clones; roughly four fifths were seen once. No antigens are known for them. The sample consisted of CD4+ T cells sorted from PBMCs after roughly 20-hour stimulation, taken from a patient who received antiretroviral therapy. The receptor set was obtained from an adult woman with HIV who was CMV-seropositive. The CDR3 runs from the conserved cysteine through the conserved F or W. A D gene is named only where the DNA matches it firmly. Part of the rows lack a size; the others show once, few, many or a class for expanded clones.

V: TRBV18
size: .
J: TRBJ1-5
D: .
CDR3: CASSPLRGGNQPQHF
DNA: TGTGCCAGCTCACCACTTAGAGGCGGCAATCAGCCCCAGCATTTT

V: TRBV9
size: .
J: TRBJ2-7
D: TRBD2
CDR3: CASSVDAGGTYEQYF
DNA: TGTGCCAGCAGCGTAGATGCGGGAGGGACCTACGAGCAGTACTTC

V: TRBV18
size: .
J: TRBJ1-6
D: .
CDR3: CASSEQGRYNSPLHF
DNA: TGTGCCAGCTCAGAACAGGGACGCTATAATTCACCCCTCCACTTT

V: TRBV2
size: .
J: TRBJ2-2
D: .
CDR3: CASRAGAGELFF
DNA: TGTGCCAGCAGAGCCGGAGCCGGGGAGCTGTTTTTT

V: TRBV5-4
size: .
J: TRBJ1-2
D: .
CDR3: CASSWEGANYGYTF
DNA: TGTGCCAGCAGCTGGGAGGGGGCTAACTATGGCTACACCTTC

V: TRBV19
size: .
J: TRBJ2-3
D: TRBD2
CDR3: CASSGAGVAADTQYF
DNA: TGTGCCAGTAGCGGAGCGGGGGTTGCGGCAGATACGCAGTATTTT

V: TRBV19
size: .
J: TRBJ2-1
D: TRBD2
CDR3: CASSPGLAGVGVEQFF
DNA: TGTGCCAGTAGTCCTGGACTAGCGGGAGTAGGTGTTGAGCAGTTCTTC

V: TRBV7-9
size: once
J: TRBJ1-2
D: .
CDR3: CASSVHGRAVYGYTF
DNA: TGTGCCAGCAGCGTACACGGCAGAGCGGTCTATGGCTACACCTTC

V: TRBV6-5
size: .
J: TRBJ1-1
D: .
CDR3: CASSWERAEAFF
DNA: TGTGCCAGCAGTTGGGAGCGGGCTGAAGCTTTCTTT

V: TRBV19
size: few
J: TRBJ1-1
D: .
CDR3: CATARGPEAFF
DNA: TGTGCCACCGCTCGGGGGCCTGAAGCTTTCTTT

V: TRBV11-2
size: once
J: TRBJ2-5
D: .
CDR3: CASSLGTRVGGSQETQYF
DNA: TGTGCCAGCAGCTTGGGGACGCGAGTGGGGGGCTCCCAAGAGACCCAGTACTTC

V: TRBV7-6
size: .
J: TRBJ2-2
D: .
CDR3: CASSGIGAGELFF
DNA: TGTGCCAGCAGCGGGATAGGGGCCGGGGAGCTGTTTTTT

V: TRBV5-6
size: .
J: TRBJ1-1
D: .
CDR3: CASSPGPATKLEAFF
DNA: TGTGCCAGCAGCCCGGGACCCGCAACAAAACTTGAAGCTTTCTTT

V: TRBV9
size: .
J: TRBJ1-5
D: .
CDR3: CASSVAAGEEQPQHF
DNA: TGTGCCAGCAGCGTAGCGGCGGGGGAGGAGCAGCCCCAGCATTTT

V: TRBV10-3
size: .
J: TRBJ2-3
D: TRBD2
CDR3: CAVAGDADTQYF
DNA: TGTGCCGTTGCGGGAGATGCAGATACGCAGTATTTT

V: TRBV5-1
size: .
J: TRBJ1-1
D: .
CDR3: CASSLAVEGGVINTEAFF
DNA: TGCGCCAGCAGCTTGGCCGTGGAGGGAGGGGTTATCAACACTGAAGCTTTCTTT

V: TRBV3-1/TRBV3-2
size: few
J: TRBJ1-5
D: .
CDR3: CASSQGALGNQPQHF
DNA: TGTGCCAGCAGCCAGGGGGCGTTGGGCAATCAGCCCCAGCATTTT

V: TRBV9
size: .
J: TRBJ2-1
D: TRBD2
CDR3: CASSRRTSGDNEQFF
DNA: TGTGCCAGCAGTCGCCGGACTAGCGGGGACAATGAGCAGTTCTTC

V: TRBV30
size: .
J: TRBJ1-5
D: .
CDR3: CAWSVGLHSNQPQHF
DNA: TGTGCCTGGAGTGTAGGGCTCCATAGCAATCAGCCCCAGCATTTT

V: TRBV6-5
size: .
J: TRBJ1-4
D: .
CDR3: CASSRVRGDEKLFF
DNA: TGTGCCAGCAGTCGGGTTAGAGGGGATGAAAAACTGTTTTTT

V: TRBV15
size: once
J: TRBJ1-2
D: TRBD1
CDR3: CATSGRDREGGYTF
DNA: TGTGCCACCAGCGGACGGGACAGGGAAGGCGGCTACACCTTC

V: TRBV6-6
size: .
J: TRBJ1-3
D: .
CDR3: CASSSQGGNTIYF
DNA: TGTGCCAGCAGTTCGCAGGGCGGAAACACCATATATTTT

V: TRBV4-1
size: .
J: TRBJ2-1
D: TRBD2
CDR3: CASSQLRGIHNEQFF
DNA: TGCGCCAGCAGCCAACTGCGGGGGATTCACAATGAGCAGTTCTTC

V: TRBV10-3
size: .
J: TRBJ2-5
D: .
CDR3: CAISESTQGETQYF
DNA: TGTGCCATCAGTGAGTCGACACAAGGAGAGACCCAGTACTTC

V: TRBV14
size: few
J: TRBJ1-1
D: .
CDR3: CASSQQGGAATEAFF
DNA: TGTGCCAGCAGCCAACAAGGCGGCGCAGCCACTGAAGCTTTCTTT

V: TRBV24-1
size: few
J: TRBJ2-7
D: .
CDR3: CATSDSPGSGDEQYF
DNA: TGTGCCACCAGTGATTCCCCCGGGTCCGGCGACGAGCAGTACTTC

V: TRBV18
size: .
J: TRBJ2-7
D: TRBD1
CDR3: CASSPGQGRTYEQYF
DNA: TGTGCCAGCTCACCGGGACAGGGGCGAACTTACGAGCAGTACTTC

V: TRBV27
size: .
J: TRBJ2-1
D: .
CDR3: CASSPDWMSSYNEQFF
DNA: TGTGCCAGCAGTCCGGACTGGATGAGCTCCTACAATGAGCAGTTCTTC

V: TRBV29-1
size: .
J: TRBJ1-3
D: .
CDR3: CSVAGTSSGNTIYF
DNA: TGCAGCGTTGCGGGGACCAGCTCTGGAAACACCATATATTTT

V: TRBV29-1
size: once
J: TRBJ2-7
D: TRBD2
CDR3: CSVDGGGRNYEQYF
DNA: TGCAGCGTTGATGGGGGCGGGAGGAACTACGAGCAGTACTTC

V: TRBV27
size: .
J: TRBJ2-6
D: .
CDR3: CASSLGDGSGANVLTF
DNA: TGTGCCAGCAGTTTAGGTGACGGCTCTGGGGCCAACGTCCTGACTTTC

V: TRBV5-1
size: once
J: TRBJ2-3
D: TRBD2
CDR3: CASSSGRASRTDTQYF
DNA: TGCGCCAGCAGTAGCGGGAGAGCTTCCCGCACAGATACGCAGTATTTT

V: TRBV6-6
size: .
J: TRBJ1-5
D: TRBD1
CDR3: CASSYTEGAGNQPQHF
DNA: TGTGCCAGCAGTTACACGGAGGGGGCCGGCAATCAGCCCCAGCATTTT

V: TRBV5-4
size: .
J: TRBJ2-1
D: .
CDR3: CASSLDSSSYNEQFF
DNA: TGTGCCAGCAGCTTGGACAGTTCCTCCTACAATGAGCAGTTCTTC

V: TRBV5-1
size: .
J: TRBJ2-2
D: .
CDR3: CASSLATGNPGELFF
DNA: TGCGCCAGCAGCTTGGCCACAGGGAATCCCGGGGAGCTGTTTTTT

V: TRBV5-1
size: .
J: TRBJ1-1
D: .
CDR3: CASSFTGRGNTEAFF
DNA: TGCGCCAGCAGCTTCACAGGGAGGGGGAACACTGAAGCTTTCTTT

V: TRBV14
size: .
J: TRBJ2-4
D: .
CDR3: CASSQAGAKNIQYF
DNA: TGTGCCAGCAGCCAAGCAGGGGCCAAAAACATTCAGTACTTC

V: TRBV6-5
size: .
J: TRBJ2-7
D: .
CDR3: CASSYSTQGGDEQYF
DNA: TGTGCCAGCAGTTACTCGACGCAGGGTGGAGACGAGCAGTACTTC

V: TRBV2
size: .
J: TRBJ2-1
D: TRBD2
CDR3: CASSEGVAGGHEQFF
DNA: TGTGCCAGCAGTGAAGGGGTAGCGGGGGGCCACGAGCAGTTCTTC

V: TRBV6-1
size: few
J: TRBJ2-7
D: .
CDR3: CASSPIGREQYF
DNA: TGTGCCAGCAGCCCAATCGGACGGGAGCAGTACTTC

V: TRBV5-1
size: .
J: TRBJ1-1
D: TRBD1
CDR3: CASSLGDRGQWGTEAFF
DNA: TGCGCCAGCAGCTTGGGGGACAGGGGGCAGTGGGGCACTGAAGCTTTCTTT

V: TRBV11-3
size: .
J: TRBJ1-1
D: TRBD1
CDR3: CASSRGGRGAEAFF
DNA: TGTGCCAGCAGCCGAGGGGGCAGAGGAGCTGAAGCTTTCTTT

V: TRBV7-9
size: .
J: TRBJ1-4
D: TRBD1
CDR3: CASRADREMEEKLFF
DNA: TGTGCCAGCAGAGCCGACAGGGAGATGGAAGAAAAACTGTTTTTT

V: TRBV12-3/TRBV12-4
size: .
J: TRBJ1-5
D: .
CDR3: CASSPQGNQPQHF
DNA: TGTGCCAGCAGCCCCCAGGGGAATCAGCCCCAGCATTTT

V: TRBV15
size: medium-sized
J: TRBJ2-7
D: .
CDR3: CATSLGGLSYEQYF
DNA: TGTGCCACCAGCCTTGGGGGCCTGTCCTACGAGCAGTACTTC